Listed below are T cell receptor beta chains from one sample, sequenced in a study of blood T cell repertoires in COVID-19. The method was immunoSEQ multiplex PCR; TCRdb's version includes in-frame clones alone and lacks a portion of them. The data contain some 250,000 clones, about 80% of them singletons. Sequenced sample: peripheral blood. These receptors were collected from a man aged 50-59 years with active or convalescent COVID-19. CDR3s include the opening cysteine and the closing phenylalanine or tryptophan. The order of the fields is D gene, V gene, J gene, CDR3 protein, CDR3 DNA. A D gene is named only where the DNA matches it firmly.

>TRBD1|TRBV2|TRBJ1-5
CASRQGAEQPQHF
TGTGCCAGCAGACAGGGGGCTGAGCAGCCCCAGCATTTT
>TRBD2|TRBV6-5|TRBJ2-4
CASRLAGGENIQYF
TGTGCCAGTCGCCTAGCGGGGGGGGAAAACATTCAGTACTTC
>TRBD1|TRBV7-2|TRBJ2-3
CASSSRGLHTDTQYF
TGTGCCAGCAGCTCCAGGGGGCTCCACACAGATACGCAGTATTTT
>-|TRBV19|TRBJ1-2
CASSAGSPGGYTF
TGTGCCAGTAGTGCTGGATCCCCGGGTGGCTACACCTTC
>TRBD1|TRBV6-5|TRBJ2-7
CASSFRQGSRPYEQYF
TGTGCCAGCAGTTTTAGACAGGGGTCCCGACCCTACGAGCAGTACTTC
>TRBD1|TRBV11-2|TRBJ1-6
CASSFTGGLVYSPLHF
TGTGCCAGCAGCTTTACAGGGGGGCTTGTATATTCACCCCTCCACTTT
>-|TRBV28|TRBJ2-7
CASIGTKAYEQYF
TGTGCCAGCATCGGGACAAAGGCTTACGAGCAGTACTTC
>TRBD2|TRBV19|TRBJ2-2
CASRSGLVNTGELFF
TGTGCCAGTAGATCGGGACTAGTAAATACCGGGGAGCTGTTTTTT
>TRBD1|TRBV23-1|TRBJ2-3
CASRGDRGGLPSTDTQYF
TGCGCCAGCCGAGGGGACAGGGGGGGGTTACCTAGCACAGATACGCAGTATTTT
>TRBD1|TRBV11-2|TRBJ1-5
CASSIGTGRNQPQHF
TGTGCCAGCAGCATCGGGACAGGGCGGAATCAGCCCCAGCATTTT